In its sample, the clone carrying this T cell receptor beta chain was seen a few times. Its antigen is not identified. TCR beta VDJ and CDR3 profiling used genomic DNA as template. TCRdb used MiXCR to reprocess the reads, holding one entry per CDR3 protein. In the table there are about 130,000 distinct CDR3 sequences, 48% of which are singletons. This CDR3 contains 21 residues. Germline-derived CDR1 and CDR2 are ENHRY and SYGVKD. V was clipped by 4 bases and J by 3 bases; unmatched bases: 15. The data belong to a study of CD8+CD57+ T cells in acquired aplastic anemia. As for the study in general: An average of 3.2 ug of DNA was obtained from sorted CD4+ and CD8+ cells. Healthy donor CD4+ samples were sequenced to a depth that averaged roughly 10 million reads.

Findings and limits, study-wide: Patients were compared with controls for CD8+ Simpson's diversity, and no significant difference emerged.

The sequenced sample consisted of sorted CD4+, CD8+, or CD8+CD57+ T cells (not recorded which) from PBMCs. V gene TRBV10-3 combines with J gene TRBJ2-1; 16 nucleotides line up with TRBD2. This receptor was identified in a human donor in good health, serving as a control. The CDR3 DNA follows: TGTGCCATCAGTGGGGCAGGTGATACCGGGACTAGCGGGGGGGGCTACAATGAGCAGTTCTTC. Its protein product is CAISGAGDTGTSGGGYNEQFF.